This entry lists 19 T cell receptor beta chains sequenced from one sample in a study of cytomegalovirus exposure and HLA in healthy donors (dated by TCRdb to the late 2010s). The library was generated by the immunoSEQ multiplex PCR assay. For the multiplex PCR, a mixture combining 60 forward primers for TCR Vbeta segments and 13 reverse primers for TCR Jbeta segments was used. Not all clones reach the TCRdb copy of this immuneACCESS table, which keeps in-frame sequences only. Checked studies attribute under half of the gap to unresolved V genes and leave the rest unexplained. A total of 95,000 to 150,000 clones appear in this sample, around four fifths of them only once. Of the sample, more than 3.5% falls within the top ten clones. Sample: PBMCs. The source of these receptors is a woman aged 40 to 50 in good health and CMV-seropositive.

This chain connects TRBV2 to TRBJ1-2; D is unclear. The CDR3 length is 13 residues. Trimming cost V 4 bases and J 4 bases, with 10 bases left between them. Germline loops: CDR1 SNHLY, CDR2 FYNNEI. CDR3 in amino acids: CASSGPDIYGYTF. CDR3 DNA sequence: TGTGCCAGCAGTGGTCCCGACATCTATGGCTACACCTTC.

The J gene is TRBJ2-3, the V gene TRBV19; TRBD2 matches at 12 bases. Germline CDR1 reads LNHDA; CDR2 reads SQIVND (reference sequence). This CDR3 has 15 amino acids. After removal of 6 bases from V and 1 base from J, the junction contained 2 bases not matched to a gene. The CDR3 DNA follows: TGTGCCAGTAGCCTAGCGGGAGGGGGCACAGATACGCAGTATTTT. Its protein product is CASSLAGGGTDTQYF.

This rearrangement joins TRBV19 to TRBJ2-3; TRBD1 matches at 10 bases. The CDR3 consists of 18 residues. CDR1 and CDR2 (germline): LNHDA, SQIVND (reference sequence). V lost 7 bases, J lost 6 bases, and 19 bases stayed unmatched. This CDR3 reads CASIWASRGTGAADTQYF. Here the CDR3 DNA reads TGTGCCAGTATTTGGGCCTCTAGGGGGACAGGGGCGGCCGATACGCAGTATTTT.

A single count supports this clone. The chain joins TRBV7-2 to TRBJ2-4, with D perhaps TRBD2 (7 bases). Looked up from germline, CDR1 is SGHTA and CDR2 is FQGNSA. Deletions cut 0 bases from V and 2 bases from J, with 11 bases between. This CDR3 has 16 amino acids. CDR3 region: CASSLAGGASKNIQYF. The CDR3 DNA is TGTGCCAGCAGCTTAGCGGGGGGGGCATCCAAAAACATTCAGTACTTC.

J is TRBJ2-3 and V is TRBV15; 8 bases match TRBD1. V gave up 11 bases and J gave up 2 bases; unmatched junction bases: 9. Germline CDR1 is LNHNV and CDR2 is YYDKDF (reference sequence). The CDR3 sequence is 14 residues long. CDR3 protein: CASTAGGTTDTQYF. CDR3 bases: TGTGCCTCTACGGCAGGGGGCACCACAGATACGCAGTATTTT.

The chain employs TRBV7-9 and TRBJ1-1; tentative D call: TRBD1 (5 bases). V was pared by 0 bases and J by 1 base, with 12 bases between. From germline, CDR1 is SEHNR and CDR2 FQNEAQ (reference sequence). The CDR3 has 16 amino acids. CDR3 amino acids: CASSLALPQGNTEAFF. The CDR3 coding sequence is TGTGCCAGCAGCTTAGCGCTTCCTCAGGGGAACACTGAAGCTTTCTTT.

The chain couples TRBV5-1 to TRBJ2-7; 12 positions agree with TRBD2. Germline values: CDR1 SGHRS, CDR2 YFSETQ. The CDR3 is 14 amino acids. V trimming: 5 bases; J trimming: 4 bases; junction bases outside the gene matches: 4. The CDR3 loop reads CASSETSGSYEQYF. Here the CDR3 DNA reads TGCGCCAGCAGTGAGACTAGCGGGAGTTACGAGCAGTACTTC. Complete variable domain (other parts from reference TRBV5-1 and TRBJ2-7): KAGVTQTPRYLIKTRGQQVTLSCSPISGHRSVSWYQQTPGQGLQFLFEYFSETQRNKGNFPGRFSGRQFSNSRSEMNVSTLELGDSALYLCASSETSGSYEQYFGPGTRLTVT.

This chain joins TRBV11-3 and TRBJ2-7, with no clear D. The CDR3 covers 13 residues. The ends were cut back, 1 base at V and 6 bases at J, with 10 bases in the middle. Germline V gives CDR1 SGHNT, CDR2 YENEEA. Here the CDR3 reads CASSLASAFEQYF. Written as DNA, the CDR3 is TGTGCCAGCAGCTTAGCATCTGCGTTCGAGCAGTACTTC.

The table lists this clone with a count of one. The chain links TRBV5-1 to TRBJ1-2, with D unclear. The germline V gene has CDR1 SGHRS and CDR2 YFSETQ. The V gene lost 4 bases and the J gene lost 0 bases, with 16 bases spanning the gap. This CDR3 spans 16 amino acids. The DNA of the CDR3 is TGCGCCAGCAGCCCGGAGTGGAGTTTAGCTAACTATGGCTACACCTTC. This gives the protein CASSPEWSLANYGYTF. The full variable domain, with the rest looked up from reference TRBV5-1 and TRBJ1-2, is KAGVTQTPRYLIKTRGQQVTLSCSPISGHRSVSWYQQTPGQGLQFLFEYFSETQRNKGNFPGRFSGRQFSNSRSEMNVSTLELGDSALYLCASSPEWSLANYGYTFGSGTRLTVV.

The chain uses TRBV27 and TRBJ1-2; 8 bases match TRBD1. The CDR3 has 15 residues. Trimming at V came to 6 bases and at J to 4 bases, leaving 10 bases not matched to a gene. Germline V gives CDR1 MNHEY, CDR2 SMNVEV (reference sequence). CDR3 sequence: CASSQSGTGAYGYTF. The CDR3 DNA reads TGTGCCAGCAGCCAATCCGGGACAGGAGCCTATGGCTACACCTTC.

The rearrangement joins TRBV9 to TRBJ2-2; TRBD2 aligns across 16 bases. Trimming removed 0 bases from V and 0 bases from J; junction bases left unmatched: 11. The V gene's germline CDR1 is SGDLS and CDR2 YYNGEE. This CDR3 has 22 residues. CDR3 loop: CASSVDGWPGLAGGTNTGELFF. The CDR3 nucleotides are TGTGCCAGCAGCGTAGACGGGTGGCCGGGACTAGCGGGAGGGACGAACACCGGGGAGCTGTTTTTT.

The chain couples TRBV7-3 to TRBJ2-1, with 7 bases aligning to TRBD1. Germline V gene lookup returns CDR1 SGHTA and CDR2 FQGTGA. The CDR3 runs to 14 residues. The V segment lost 5 bases and the J segment 8 bases; nucleotides outside the gene matches: 9. This chain's CDR3 is CASSPDRGGDEQFF. CDR3 nucleotides: TGTGCCAGCAGCCCTGATCGAGGGGGCGATGAGCAGTTCTTC.

The CDR3 DNA follows: TGTGCCAGCAGCGGACAGGAAGACTACGAGCAGTACTTC. Translation gives CASSGQEDYEQYF. The J gene is TRBJ2-7, the V gene TRBV6-5; TRBD1 aligns across 7 bases. J was trimmed by 3 bases and V by 6 bases; bases with no gene match: 5. CDR3 length equals 13 residues. Germline V lookup: CDR1 MNHEY, CDR2 SVGAGI.

The rearrangement joins TRBV19 to TRBJ1-5, with D perhaps matching TRBD1 (6 bases). With 10 bases removed from V and 3 bases from J, the gap between germline ends came to 16 bases. CDR3 length equals 14 residues. Germline V gene data show CDR1 as LNHDA and CDR2 as SQIVND (reference sequence). DNA of the CDR3: TGTGCCACCCCCCCGGGACAAGACAATCAGCCCCAGCATTTT. It is translated as CATPPGQDNQPQHF.

The V gene is TRBV5-4, the J gene TRBJ2-7; D gene uncertain. CDR1 and CDR2 from the germline V gene are SGHNT and YYREEE (reference sequence). The CDR3 has 13 amino acids. V was cut by 5 bases and J by 0 bases, with 9 bases left in between. CDR3 amino acids: CASRRSDSYEQYF. The CDR3 DNA reads TGTGCCAGCAGAAGGAGCGACTCCTACGAGCAGTACTTC.

The chain recombines TRBV13 with TRBJ2-5; tentative D call: TRBD2 (6 bases). The CDR3 runs 12 residues. Trimming took off 3 bases at V and 13 bases at J, with 15 bases between the two ends. The V gene's germline CDR1 is PRHDT and CDR2 FYEKMQ (reference sequence). CDR3 residues: CASSLHRDSLYF. The CDR3 DNA is TGTGCCAGCAGCTTGCACCGGGACTCACTGTACTTC.

This chain uses TRBV19 with TRBJ2-7, with 8 bases lining up with TRBD2. This CDR3 spans 14 amino acids. V was pared by 3 bases and J by 6 bases, with 7 bases of the junction left unmatched. The germline gives CDR1 LNHDA, CDR2 SQIVND (reference sequence). The DNA of the CDR3 is TGTGCCAGTAGTATGATAGCGGGAATCTCCGAGCAGTACTTC. Protein sequence: CASSMIAGISEQYF.

CDR3: CASSDPRGSTDTQYF. The CDR3 DNA reads as TGCGCCAGCAGTGATCCCAGGGGTAGCACAGATACGCAGTATTTT. The chain employs TRBV10-1 and TRBJ2-3; weak D call: TRBD1 (6 bases). The germline gives CDR1 WNHNN, CDR2 SYGVQD (reference sequence). Trimming shortened V by 3 bases and J by 0 bases, and 10 bases separated the two germline ends. The CDR3 is 15 amino acids.

The rearrangement uses TRBV27 and TRBJ2-2; TRBD2 matches at 16 bases. V shed 3 bases, J shed 6 bases, and the junction held 7 bases outside the gene matches. Germline V CDR1 and CDR2: MNHEY, SMNVEV (reference sequence). CDR3 size: 18 residues. The CDR3 here is CASSLGLAGGPLAGELFF. In DNA, the CDR3 is TGTGCCAGCAGTTTGGGACTAGCGGGAGGGCCTTTGGCCGGGGAGCTGTTTTTT.